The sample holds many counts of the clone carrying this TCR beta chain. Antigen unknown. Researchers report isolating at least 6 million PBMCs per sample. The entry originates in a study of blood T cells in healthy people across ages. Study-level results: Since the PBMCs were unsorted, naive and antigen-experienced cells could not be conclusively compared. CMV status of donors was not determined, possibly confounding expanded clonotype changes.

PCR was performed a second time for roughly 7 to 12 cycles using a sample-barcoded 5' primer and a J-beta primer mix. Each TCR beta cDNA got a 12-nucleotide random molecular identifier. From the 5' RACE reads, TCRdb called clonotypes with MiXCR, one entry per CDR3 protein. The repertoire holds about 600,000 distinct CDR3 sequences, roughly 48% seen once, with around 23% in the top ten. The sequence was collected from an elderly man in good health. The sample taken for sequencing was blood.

CDR3 in DNA: TGTGCCAGCAGTTACTCAAAGGGGCGCTCCTACAATGAGCAGTTCTTC. Encoded protein: CASSYSKGRSYNEQFF. The gene calls are TRBV6-5 and TRBJ2-1, with a weak D call TRBD1 (5 bases). This CDR3 has 16 residues. V lost 0 bases, J lost 0 bases, and 9 bases lay in between. From germline, CDR1 is MNHEY and CDR2 SVGAGI.